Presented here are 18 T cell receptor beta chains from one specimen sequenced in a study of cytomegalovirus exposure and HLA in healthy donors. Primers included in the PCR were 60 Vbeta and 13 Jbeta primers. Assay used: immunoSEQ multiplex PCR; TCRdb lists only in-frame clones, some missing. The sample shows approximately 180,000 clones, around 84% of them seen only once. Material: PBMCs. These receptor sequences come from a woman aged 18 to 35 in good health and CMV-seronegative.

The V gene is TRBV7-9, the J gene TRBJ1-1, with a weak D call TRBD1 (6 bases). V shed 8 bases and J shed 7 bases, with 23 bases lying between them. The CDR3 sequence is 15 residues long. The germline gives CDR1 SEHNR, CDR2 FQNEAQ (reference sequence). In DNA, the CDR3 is TGTGCCAGCCAGCCGTTGACAGGACCTCAAGGTGAAGCTTTCTTT. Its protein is CASQPLTGPQGEAFF.

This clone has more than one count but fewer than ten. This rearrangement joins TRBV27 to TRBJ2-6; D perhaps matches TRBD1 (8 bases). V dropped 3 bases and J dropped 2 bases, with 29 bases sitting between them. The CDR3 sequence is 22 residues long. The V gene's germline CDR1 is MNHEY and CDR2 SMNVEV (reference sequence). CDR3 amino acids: CASSFPGQGMGGGGAGANVLTF. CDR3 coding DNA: TGTGCCAGCAGTTTTCCCGGACAGGGCATGGGGGGGGGTGGAGCTGGGGCCAACGTCCTGACTTTC.

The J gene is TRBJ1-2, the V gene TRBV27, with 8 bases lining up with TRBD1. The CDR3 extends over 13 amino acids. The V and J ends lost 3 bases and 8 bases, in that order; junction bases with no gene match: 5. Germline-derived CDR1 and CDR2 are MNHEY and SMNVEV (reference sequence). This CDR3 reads CASSFGQGGGYTF. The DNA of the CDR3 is TGTGCCAGCAGTTTTGGACAGGGTGGCGGCTACACCTTC.

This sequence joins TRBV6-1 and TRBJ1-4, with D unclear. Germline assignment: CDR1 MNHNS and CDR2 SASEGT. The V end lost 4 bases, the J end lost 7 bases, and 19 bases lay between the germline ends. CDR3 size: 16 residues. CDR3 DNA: TGTGCCAGCAGTGCCCAGACGAAGACGGAGGGTGAAAAACTGTTTTTT. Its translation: CASSAQTKTEGEKLFF.

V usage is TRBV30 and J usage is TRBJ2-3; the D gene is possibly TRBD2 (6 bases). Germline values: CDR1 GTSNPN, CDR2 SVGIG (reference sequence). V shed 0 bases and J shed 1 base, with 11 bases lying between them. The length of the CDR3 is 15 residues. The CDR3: CAWSVRGLRTDTQYF. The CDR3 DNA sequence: TGTGCCTGGAGTGTACGAGGACTACGCACAGATACGCAGTATTTT.

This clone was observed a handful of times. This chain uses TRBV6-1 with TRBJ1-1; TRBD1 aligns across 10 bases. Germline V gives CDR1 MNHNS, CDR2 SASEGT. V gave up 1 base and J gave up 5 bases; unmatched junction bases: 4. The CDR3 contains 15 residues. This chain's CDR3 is CASSEGWTGGTEAFF. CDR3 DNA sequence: TGTGCCAGCAGTGAAGGATGGACAGGGGGAACTGAAGCTTTCTTT.

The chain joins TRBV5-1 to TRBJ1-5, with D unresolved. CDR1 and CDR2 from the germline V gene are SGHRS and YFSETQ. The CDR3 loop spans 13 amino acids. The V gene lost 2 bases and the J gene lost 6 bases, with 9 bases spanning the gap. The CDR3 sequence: CASSFEGSQPQHF. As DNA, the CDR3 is TGCGCCAGCAGCTTCGAGGGAAGTCAGCCCCAGCATTTT.

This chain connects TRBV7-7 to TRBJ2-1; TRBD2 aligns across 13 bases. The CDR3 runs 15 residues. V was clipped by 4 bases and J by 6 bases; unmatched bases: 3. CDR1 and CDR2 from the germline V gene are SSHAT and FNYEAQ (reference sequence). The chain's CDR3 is CASSSGLAGANEQFF. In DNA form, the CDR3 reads TGTGCCAGCAGCTCCGGACTAGCGGGAGCCAATGAGCAGTTCTTC.

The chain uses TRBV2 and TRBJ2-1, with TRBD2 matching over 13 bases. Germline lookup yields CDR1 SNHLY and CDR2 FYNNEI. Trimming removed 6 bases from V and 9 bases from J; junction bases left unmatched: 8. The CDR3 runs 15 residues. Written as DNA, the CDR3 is TGTGCCAGCAGGGACACTAGCGGGAGGGCAAGTGAGCAGTTCTTC. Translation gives CASRDTSGRASEQFF. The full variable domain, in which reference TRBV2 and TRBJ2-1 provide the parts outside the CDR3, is EPEVTQTPSHQVTQMGQEVILRCVPISNHLYFYWYRQILGQKVEFLVSFYNNEISEKSEIFDDQFSVERPDGSNFTLKIRSTKLEDSAMYFCASRDTSGRASEQFFGPGTRLTVL.

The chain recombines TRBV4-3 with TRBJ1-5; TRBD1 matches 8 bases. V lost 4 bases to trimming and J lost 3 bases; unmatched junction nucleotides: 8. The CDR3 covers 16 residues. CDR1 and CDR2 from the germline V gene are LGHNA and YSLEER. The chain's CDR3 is CASSLLDRGYNQPQHF. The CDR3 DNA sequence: TGCGCCAGCAGCCTTCTCGACAGGGGATACAATCAGCCCCAGCATTTT.

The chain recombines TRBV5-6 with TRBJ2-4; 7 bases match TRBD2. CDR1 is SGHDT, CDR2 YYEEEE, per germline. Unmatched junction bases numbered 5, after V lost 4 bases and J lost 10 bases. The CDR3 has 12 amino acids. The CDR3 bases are TGTGCCAGCAGCCCGGGGGGAGTAATTCAGTACTTC. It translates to CASSPGGVIQYF.

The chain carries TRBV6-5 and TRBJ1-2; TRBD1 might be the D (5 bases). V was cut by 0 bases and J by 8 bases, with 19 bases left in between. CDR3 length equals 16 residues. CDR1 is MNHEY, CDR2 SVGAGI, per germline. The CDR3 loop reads CASSYSKGATRSGYTF. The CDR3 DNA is TGTGCCAGCAGTTACTCGAAAGGGGCCACTCGCAGCGGCTACACCTTC.

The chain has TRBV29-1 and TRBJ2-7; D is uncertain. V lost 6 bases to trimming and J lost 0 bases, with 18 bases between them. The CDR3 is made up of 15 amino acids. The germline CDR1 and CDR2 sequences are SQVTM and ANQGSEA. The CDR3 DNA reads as TGCAGCGTCACGGTTCGGAGTCTGAGCTCCTACGAGCAGTACTTC. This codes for CSVTVRSLSSYEQYF.

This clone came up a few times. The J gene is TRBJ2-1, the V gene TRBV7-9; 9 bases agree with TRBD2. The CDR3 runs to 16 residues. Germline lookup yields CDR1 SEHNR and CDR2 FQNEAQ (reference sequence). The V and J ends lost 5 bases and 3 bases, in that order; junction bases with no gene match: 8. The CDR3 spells CASSSRLAENYNEQFF. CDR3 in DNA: TGTGCCAGCAGCAGCCGACTAGCGGAAAACTACAATGAGCAGTTCTTC.

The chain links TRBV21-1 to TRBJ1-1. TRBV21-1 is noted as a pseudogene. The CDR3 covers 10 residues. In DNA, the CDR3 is TGTGCCAGTTCCGGTCCCCGGGCTTTCTTT. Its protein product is CASSGPRAFF.

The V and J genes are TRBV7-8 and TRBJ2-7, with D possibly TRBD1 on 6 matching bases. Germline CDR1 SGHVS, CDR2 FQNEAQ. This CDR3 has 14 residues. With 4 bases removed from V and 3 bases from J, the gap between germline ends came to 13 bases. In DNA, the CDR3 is TGTGCCAGCAGCTACATACAGGGTAGCTACGAGCAGTACTTC. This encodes CASSYIQGSYEQYF.

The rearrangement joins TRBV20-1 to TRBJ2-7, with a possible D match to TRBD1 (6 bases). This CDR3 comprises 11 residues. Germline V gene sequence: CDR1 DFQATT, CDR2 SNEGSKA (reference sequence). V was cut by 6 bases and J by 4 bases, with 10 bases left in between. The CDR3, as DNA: TGCAGTGCGCTCGGACAGTACGAGCAGTACTTC. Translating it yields CSALGQYEQYF.

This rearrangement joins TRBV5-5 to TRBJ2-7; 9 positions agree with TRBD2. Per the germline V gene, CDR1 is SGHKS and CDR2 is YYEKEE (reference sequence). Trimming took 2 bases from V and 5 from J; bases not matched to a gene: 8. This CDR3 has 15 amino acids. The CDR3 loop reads CASSFQREVEDEQYF. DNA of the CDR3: TGTGCCAGCAGCTTTCAGCGGGAGGTTGAAGACGAGCAGTACTTC.